One and the same sample provided the 24 T cell receptor beta chains below, sequenced in a study of OX40 agonist ivuxolimab in advanced cancers. The repertoire was sequenced with immunoSEQ multiplex PCR; TCRdb's copy has only in-frame clones and lacks some. Among fewer than 25,000 clones, 83% were seen once, and the ten largest hold about 8.1%. Sequenced material: CD4+ or CD8+ T cells sorted from blood, taken in a trial of the OX40 agonist ivuxolimab. The receptors were gathered from an adult with an advanced solid tumor such as melanoma, head and neck, liver or kidney cancer.

This clone was seen only a few times. J is TRBJ2-3 and V is TRBV9, with 8 positions matching TRBD1. This CDR3 is built from 16 residues. V gave up 3 bases and J gave up 4 bases; unmatched junction bases: 10. CDR1 is SGDLS, CDR2 YYNGEE, per germline. The CDR3 loop reads CASSGVGTGIADTQYF. DNA of the CDR3: TGTGCCAGCAGCGGTGTGGGGACAGGCATTGCAGATACGCAGTATTTT.

This clone was seen only a few times. The V and J genes are TRBV27 and TRBJ1-5, with 8 bases identical to TRBD1. Trimming at V came to 6 bases and at J to 5 bases, leaving 6 bases not matched to a gene. CDR3 length: 14 amino acids. From germline, CDR1 is MNHEY and CDR2 SMNVEV (reference sequence). The CDR3 spells CASRRTGGYQPQHF. The DNA of the CDR3 is TGTGCCAGCAGACGCACAGGGGGATATCAGCCCCAGCATTTT.

This clone has a single count. The gene calls are TRBV6-1 and TRBJ2-7; D unresolved. Germline values: CDR1 MNHNS, CDR2 SASEGT. CDR3 size: 14 residues. The V and J ends lost 4 bases and 5 bases respectively, with 15 bases between them. CDR3 loop: CASSARSFVNEQYF. The CDR3 DNA follows: TGTGCCAGCAGTGCCCGATCTTTCGTGAACGAGCAGTACTTC.

The chain has TRBV5-4 and TRBJ2-3; no firm D call. The germline V gene has CDR1 SGHNT and CDR2 YYREEE (reference sequence). V shed 0 bases and J shed 3 bases, with 8 bases lying between them. The CDR3 totals 14 residues. The CDR3 here is CASSLAEVTDTQYF. The CDR3 coding sequence is TGTGCCAGCAGCTTGGCCGAGGTTACAGATACGCAGTATTTT.

The chain couples TRBV27 to TRBJ1-3; D not certain. CDR1 MNHEY and CDR2 SMNVEV come from the germline V gene (reference sequence). V was shortened by 6 bases and J by 7 bases, with 16 bases between the two germline ends. There are 14 residues in the CDR3. The CDR3 region has the DNA TGTGCCAGCAGCTTGAGGGAGGGAGCGAACACCATATATTTT. Its protein product is CASSLREGANTIYF.

The chain combines TRBV29-1 with TRBJ1-3; no definite D call. The germline V gene encodes CDR1 SQVTM and CDR2 ANQGSEA. This CDR3 is built from 11 residues. V was clipped by 6 bases and J by 7 bases, with 10 bases between them. CDR3 coding DNA: TGCAGCGTCCTCGACGGGAACACCATATATTTT. This gives the protein CSVLDGNTIYF.

This clone has just one count. The chain links TRBV29-1 to TRBJ2-7; unclear D gene. The V end lost 6 bases, the J end lost 4 bases, and 16 bases lay between the germline ends. There are 13 residues in the CDR3. Per germline, CDR1 SQVTM and CDR2 ANQGSEA. Here the CDR3 reads CSVPGSGVYEQYF. CDR3 coding DNA: TGCAGCGTCCCCGGATCTGGAGTTTACGAGCAGTACTTC.

Only one count was recorded for this clone. The gene calls are TRBV5-6 and TRBJ2-5, with D unclear. V was clipped by 1 base and J by 2 bases, with 9 bases between them. Germline CDR1 SGHDT, CDR2 YYEEEE. The CDR3 loop spans 14 amino acids. The CDR3 here is CASSLSHDQETQYF. In DNA, the CDR3 is TGTGCCAGCAGCTTGTCTCACGATCAAGAGACCCAGTACTTC. The full variable domain, in which reference TRBV5-6 and TRBJ2-5 provide the parts outside the CDR3, is DAGVTQSPTHLIKTRGQQVTLRCSPKSGHDTVSWYQQALGQGPQFIFQYYEEEERQRGNFPDRFSGHQFPNYSSELNVNALLLGDSALYLCASSLSHDQETQYFGPGTRLLVL.

The chain recombines TRBV11-2 with TRBJ2-7; D is unclear. This CDR3 has 12 amino acids. V was shortened by 5 bases and J by 4 bases, with 9 bases between the two germline ends. Germline values: CDR1 SGHAT, CDR2 FQNNGV. CDR3 loop: CASSPPRYEQYF. CDR3 sequence (DNA): TGTGCCAGCAGCCCCCCCCGATACGAGCAGTACTTC.

The CDR3 nucleotides are TGTGCCATCAGTGAAGACAGGTACTATGGCTACACCTTC. It codes for CAISEDRYYGYTF. The chain joins TRBV10-3 to TRBJ1-2; TRBD1 might be the D (6 bases). Deletions cut 3 bases from V and 3 bases from J, with 8 bases between. This CDR3 has 13 residues. Germline CDR1 ENHRY, CDR2 SYGVKD.

J is TRBJ1-2 and V is TRBV6-5; 8 bases fit TRBD1. The CDR3 is 15 amino acids. The trim removed 7 bases at V and 7 bases at J, leaving 14 bases unmatched. From germline, CDR1 is MNHEY and CDR2 SVGAGI. CDR3 region: CASTWTGPSEGGYTF. The CDR3 region has the DNA TGTGCCAGCACCTGGACAGGGCCGAGTGAGGGTGGCTACACCTTC.

This chain uses TRBV5-1 with TRBJ1-2; 8 bases agree with TRBD1. With V trimmed by 2 bases and J by 5 bases, 14 bases remained unmatched. The CDR3 contains 17 residues. Germline V gives CDR1 SGHRS, CDR2 YFSETQ. The CDR3 spells CASSFPQGADSGYGYTF. The CDR3 region has the DNA TGCGCCAGCAGCTTCCCCCAGGGGGCCGACTCAGGATATGGCTACACCTTC.

The rearrangement links TRBV11-2 to TRBJ1-4; no definite D call. V lost 5 bases and J 5 bases, leaving 12 bases between the germline ends. The CDR3 is 14 amino acids. Germline CDR1 and CDR2: SGHAT and FQNNGV. CDR3: CASSNARGNEKLFF. CDR3 coding DNA: TGTGCCAGCAGCAACGCTCGCGGGAATGAAAAACTGTTTTTT.

V gene TRBV2 combines with J gene TRBJ1-4, with D maybe TRBD1 (5 bases). V was clipped by 1 base and J by 5 bases, with 14 bases between them. The length of the CDR3 is 16 residues. CDR1 and CDR2 from the germline V gene are SNHLY and FYNNEI. CDR3 in amino acids: CASSEGGARRNEKLFF. In DNA, the CDR3 is TGTGCCAGCAGTGAAGGTGGGGCGCGACGAAATGAAAAACTGTTTTTT.

The rearrangement links TRBV4-1 to TRBJ1-2, with a tentative D call TRBD1 (5 bases). This CDR3 comprises 14 residues. Germline V gene data show CDR1 as MGHRA and CDR2 as YSYEKL. V lost 7 bases and J 3 bases, leaving 15 bases between the germline ends. CDR3: CASTLVPGDYGYTF. The CDR3 nucleotides read TGCGCCAGCACCCTCGTGCCGGGGGACTATGGCTACACCTTC.

In this sample, this clone turned up once. The chain combines TRBV4-3 with TRBJ1-3, with no clear D. This CDR3 has 17 amino acids. Trimming removed 0 bases at V and 0 bases at J, with 12 bases between. Germline values: CDR1 LGHNA, CDR2 YSLEER. CDR3 sequence: CASSQDFTASSGNTIYF. The CDR3 DNA reads as TGCGCCAGCAGCCAAGATTTCACAGCGAGCTCTGGAAACACCATATATTTT.

V gene TRBV4-2 combines with J gene TRBJ1-6; D is perhaps TRBD1 (6 bases). Trimming cost V 0 bases and J 9 bases, with 33 bases left between them. The CDR3 is 22 amino acids. CDR1 and CDR2 (germline): LGHNA, YNFKEQ. DNA of the CDR3: TGTGCCAGCAGCCAAGACCATACAGGGTCGCAACCCAACCGGGTATGGGGTTCACCCCTCCACTTT. Translated, it gives CASSQDHTGSQPNRVWGSPLHF.

The genes are TRBV2 and TRBJ2-3; no reliable D call. The CDR3 runs 13 residues. CDR1 and CDR2 from the germline V gene are SNHLY and FYNNEI. V was clipped by 2 bases and J by 4 bases, with 7 bases between them. DNA for the CDR3: TGTGCCAGCAGTGAAAATCCCGCAGATACGCAGTATTTT. It translates to CASSENPADTQYF.

The chain couples TRBV4-1 to TRBJ1-2, with 7 bases lining up with TRBD1. This CDR3 has 16 amino acids. Germline V gene lookup returns CDR1 MGHRA and CDR2 YSYEKL. With 0 bases clipped from V and 2 bases from J, the junction kept 6 bases outside the gene matches. The CDR3 DNA reads TGCGCCAGCAGCCAAGATGGCAGGGGGTCAAACTATGGCTACACCTTC. This encodes CASSQDGRGSNYGYTF.

The chain carries TRBV6-5 and TRBJ1-2, with 7 bases that match TRBD1. Germline CDR1 and CDR2: MNHEY and SVGAGI. Losses at the gene ends were 6 bases for V and 4 bases for J; bases not matched to a gene: 8. The length of the CDR3 is 14 residues. The CDR3 reads CASSSGQQFYGYTF. DNA for the CDR3: TGTGCCAGCAGCTCGGGACAGCAGTTCTATGGCTACACCTTC.

This chain joins TRBV11-2 and TRBJ2-5; no reliable D call. Trimming cost V 3 bases and J 5 bases, with 16 bases left between them. The CDR3 loop spans 15 amino acids. Germline CDR1 and CDR2: SGHAT and FQNNGV. The chain's CDR3 is CASSFGFTGGETQYF. CDR3 coding DNA: TGTGCCAGCAGCTTCGGTTTTACGGGTGGGGAGACCCAGTACTTC. Drawing the rest from reference TRBV11-2 and TRBJ2-5, the complete variable domain is EAGVAQSPRYKIIEKRQSVAFWCNPISGHATLYWYQQILGQGPKLLIQFQNNGVVDDSQLPKDRFSAERLKGVDSTLKIQPAKLEDSAVYLCASSFGFTGGETQYFGPGTRLLVL.

This clone is classed as hyperexpanded. The chain links TRBV5-1 to TRBJ1-1; D is unresolved. Germline CDR1 reads SGHRS; CDR2 reads YFSETQ. The CDR3 totals 15 residues. V lost 6 bases, J lost 5 bases, and 20 bases lay in between. This chain's CDR3 is CASTLGPLGGTEAFF. The CDR3 bases are TGCGCCAGCACCCTAGGACCTTTAGGAGGGACTGAAGCTTTCTTT.

The J gene is TRBJ2-7, the V gene TRBV6-5; 8 bases line up with TRBD1. Germline V gives CDR1 MNHEY, CDR2 SVGAGI. V shed 6 bases, J shed 2 bases, and the junction held 9 bases outside the gene matches. The CDR3 totals 15 residues. The CDR3 sequence is CASSPLETGAYEQYF. The DNA of the CDR3 is TGTGCCAGCAGCCCACTCGAGACAGGGGCCTACGAGCAGTACTTC.

This clone has a single count. The chain uses TRBV27 and TRBJ2-1; 8 positions agree with TRBD2. The CDR3 runs to 15 residues. After removal of 3 bases from V and 7 bases from J, the junction contained 8 bases not matched to a gene. Germline V lookup: CDR1 MNHEY, CDR2 SMNVEV (reference sequence). DNA for the CDR3: TGTGCCAGCAGTTTTAGCGGGGAGGGACGGAATGAGCAGTTCTTC. Protein product: CASSFSGEGRNEQFF.